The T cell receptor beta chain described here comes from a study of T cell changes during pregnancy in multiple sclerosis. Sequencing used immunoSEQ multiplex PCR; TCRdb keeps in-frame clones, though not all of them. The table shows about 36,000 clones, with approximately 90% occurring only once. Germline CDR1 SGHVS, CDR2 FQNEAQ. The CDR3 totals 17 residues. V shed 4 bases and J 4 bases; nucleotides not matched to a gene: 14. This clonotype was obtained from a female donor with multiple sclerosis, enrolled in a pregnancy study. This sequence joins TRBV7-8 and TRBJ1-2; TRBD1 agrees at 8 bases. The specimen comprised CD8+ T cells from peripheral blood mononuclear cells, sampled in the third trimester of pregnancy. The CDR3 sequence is CASSSEGPGGPFYGYTF. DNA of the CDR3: TGTGCCAGCAGCTCCGAAGGTCCAGGGGGCCCCTTCTATGGCTACACCTTC.